This TCR beta chain stems from a study of T cell repertoires in cytomegalovirus infection. At the level of the study: Public TCR beta signatures indicated both CMV infection and matching HLA type.

TCRdb reanalysed the reads using MiXCR and keeps one entry per CDR3 protein. The sample shows 300,000 to 400,000 distinct CDR3 sequences, roughly 20% of them seen only once. This CDR3 spans 17 amino acids. Trimming at V came to 1 base and at J to 3 bases, leaving 9 bases not matched to a gene. Germline V gives CDR1 SEHNR, CDR2 FQNEAQ (reference sequence). The material sequenced was PBMCs. The receptor was derived from a human donor in good health (CMV status not recorded). Some clones in this sample may be carry-over from other donors' samples. J is TRBJ2-7 and V is TRBV7-9, with TRBD2 matching 10 bases. The CDR3 reads CASSLGRLAGPGYEQYF. CDR3 DNA: TGTGCCAGCAGCTTAGGAAGACTAGCGGGCCCCGGCTACGAGCAGTACTTC.